Included here is one TCR beta chain sequence, with context. Its matching antigen is unknown. V was trimmed by 6 bases and J by 0 bases, leaving 6 bases between them. Germline V gives CDR1 MDHEN, CDR2 SYDVKM. The CDR3 totals 13 residues. The data are from a study of T cell responses to AZD1222 COVID-19 vaccine. Study outcomes and limitations: CD4 TCRs linked to vaccination spanned spike, dominating at 160-218 and 743-854. Vaccination with two AZD1222 doses was followed by a rise in Spike-specific TCR breadth and depth.

Clones were read by immunoSEQ multiplex PCR, and TCRdb kept only the in-frame ones, dropping some. This table has roughly 100,000 clones, less than 90% appearing once. V and J are TRBV28 and TRBJ1-5; D is undetermined. This receptor was identified in an adult in good health. The material sequenced was peripheral blood, taken on day 0 of AZD1222 vaccination. Here the CDR3 DNA reads TGTGCCAGCAGGGTGGATAGCAATCAGCCCCAGCATTTT. This translates into CASRVDSNQPQHF. The whole variable domain, filled in from reference TRBV28 and TRBJ1-5, reads DVKVTQSSRYLVKRTGEKVFLECVQDMDHENMFWYRQDPGLGLRLIYFSYDVKMKEKGDIPEGYSVSREKKERFSLILESASTNQTSMYLCASRVDSNQPQHFGDGTRLSIL.